A selection of T cell receptor beta chains follows, all from one sample in a study of cytomegalovirus exposure and HLA in healthy donors. The protocol was immunoSEQ multiplex PCR, while the TCRdb copy is restricted to in-frame clones and leaves out a portion. Of approximately 190,000 clones detected, 82% appear once; the ten largest clones hold over 5%. The material sequenced was PBMCs. The receptors come from a woman between 50 and 59 years old in good health and CMV-seropositive. Each CDR3 is given with its conserved first and last residue. A D gene is named only where the DNA matches it firmly. Clone sizes are given selectively: once, few, many, or a class where the clone is expanded.

abundance	d_gene	v_gene	j_gene	CDR3nt	CDR3aa
NA	TRBD2	TRBV5-1	TRBJ2-3	TGCGCCAGCAGCTTGGCCGTGATGGCTAGCGGGACTAGCACAGATACGCAGTATTTT	CASSLAVMASGTSTDTQYF
NA	NA	TRBV11-2	TRBJ2-3	TGTGCCAGCAGCTTAGTTGCCCTAGCTTCAGATACGCAGTATTTT	CASSLVALASDTQYF
NA	TRBD1	TRBV29-1	TRBJ2-1	TGCAGCGTTACCACAGGGGGCGATGAGCAGTTCTTC	CSVTTGGDEQFF
NA	TRBD1	TRBV2	TRBJ2-5	TGTGCCAGCAGAGAAGGGACAGGACGAGAGACCCAGTACTTC	CASREGTGRETQYF
NA	TRBD1	TRBV9	TRBJ2-1	TGTGCCAGCAGCATAACAGGGGCTAATGAGCAGTTCTTC	CASSITGANEQFF
NA	TRBD1	TRBV11-2	TRBJ1-1	TGTGCCAGCAGCTTAGGCACAGGGGGGGTAGCCACTGAAGCTTTCTTT	CASSLGTGGVATEAFF
NA	TRBD1	TRBV30	TRBJ1-5	TGTGCCTGGAGTGGTAACAGGGGGCGTCGGAATCAGCCCCAGCATTTT	CAWSGNRGRRNQPQHF
NA	NA	TRBV27	TRBJ2-1	TGTGCCAGCAGTCCTAGCCCCTCGGATTACAATGAGCAGTTCTTC	CASSPSPSDYNEQFF
NA	NA	TRBV7-6	TRBJ2-5	TGTGCCAGCAGCTTATTTGCAGGGACTCAAGAGACCCAGTACTTC	CASSLFAGTQETQYF
few	TRBD1	TRBV11-2	TRBJ1-1	TGTGCCAGCAGCTTAGAAGGGGGCCGGACTGAAGCTTTCTTT	CASSLEGGRTEAFF
NA	NA	TRBV11-2	TRBJ2-7	TGTGCCAGCAGCTTAGGAGCAACGGTCTCCCGCGAGCAGTACTTC	CASSLGATVSREQYF
NA	NA	TRBV28	TRBJ2-7	TGTGCCAGCAGTGTTTCGATTAGCGAGCAGTACTTC	CASSVSISEQYF
NA	TRBD2	TRBV10-3	TRBJ2-4	TGTGCCATCAGTTCCGGGGGGGTCAAGGACATTCAGTACTTC	CAISSGGVKDIQYF
NA	NA	TRBV29-1	TRBJ2-7	TGCAGCGCTATGACAGAATCCTACGAGCAGTACTTC	CSAMTESYEQYF
NA	TRBD1	TRBV5-3	TRBJ2-4	TGTGCCAGAAGCTTGAACTATTTCTCCGGTTTGGAGAGAGGGGGCCCCTTAGCCAAAAACATTCAGTACTTC	CARSLNYFSGLERGGPLAKNIQYF
NA	NA	TRBV28	TRBJ2-7	TGTGCCAGCAGTTTGGTTGGCAGAAACTACGAGCAGTACTTC	CASSLVGRNYEQYF
NA	TRBD2	TRBV6-1	TRBJ2-7	TGTGCCAGCAGTGAACCTGGGAGCGGGACCTTCGAGCAGTACTTC	CASSEPGSGTFEQYF
NA	NA	TRBV7-9	TRBJ1-3	TGTGCCAGCAGCTTCGCGGCTGCGGGGTTTGGAAACACCATATATTTT	CASSFAAAGFGNTIYF
NA	NA	TRBV5-1	TRBJ2-7	TGCGCCAGCAGCTTGGTGATAGCCGGCTCCTACGAGCAGTACTTC	CASSLVIAGSYEQYF
NA	NA	TRBV28	TRBJ1-5	TGTGCCAGCAGTTTAAGGAGCCCAGGGTATGGCAATCAGCCCCAGCATTTT	CASSLRSPGYGNQPQHF
NA	TRBD2	TRBV18	TRBJ2-3	TGTGCCAGCTCACCAGGTCTAGCGGGAGTAGGGGATACGCAGTATTTT	CASSPGLAGVGDTQYF
NA	NA	TRBV2	TRBJ2-4	TGTGCCAGCAGTGAAGGAGGGTGGTACATTCAGTACTTC	CASSEGGWYIQYF
NA	TRBD1	TRBV28	TRBJ2-5	TGTGCCAGCAGTTTACAGGGGGCGAAGACCCAGTACTTC	CASSLQGAKTQYF